These 15 T cell receptor beta chains were sequenced from one sample in a study of identical twins. TCRdb redid the calling of the 5' RACE reads with MiXCR, one entry per CDR3 protein. In the table there are roughly 500,000 distinct CDR3 sequences, 20% to 25% of which are singletons. These data were also reused for a study on T cells expressing NK-cell markers.

Sequenced input: CD4+ T cells sorted from blood. All receptors come from a woman between 18 and 29 years old in good health.

This clonotype was counted only a few times. The V gene is TRBV27, the J gene TRBJ1-6, with a weak D call TRBD1 (6 bases). Trimming took 5 bases from V and 15 from J, leaving 17 bases between them. This CDR3 has 13 residues. Germline CDR1 reads MNHEY; CDR2 reads SMNVEV (reference sequence). Here the CDR3 reads CASSPHRAGDLHF. The CDR3 region has the DNA TGTGCCAGCAGTCCACACAGGGCAGGCGACCTCCACTTT.

This clonotype was seen only a few times. The chain joins TRBV11-2 to TRBJ2-5, with TRBD1 matching 7 bases. CDR1 and CDR2 from the germline V gene are SGHAT and FQNNGV. The V segment lost 5 bases and the J segment 5 bases; nucleotides outside the gene matches: 14. This CDR3 is built from 16 residues. In DNA form, the CDR3 reads TGTGCCAGCAGCAAGGCCTACAGGGGACGGACGGAGACCCAGTACTTC. Translated, it gives CASSKAYRGRTETQYF.

The sample holds a few counts of this clonotype. This chain links TRBV19 with TRBJ2-3; possible D gene TRBD1, 6 bases. Trimming shortened V by 4 bases and J by 3 bases, and 14 bases separated the two germline ends. The CDR3 covers 15 residues. Germline CDR1 is LNHDA and CDR2 is SQIVND (reference sequence). DNA for the CDR3: TGTGCCAGTAGTAAGCCAGGGGTGGGGACAGATACGCAGTATTTT. It codes for CASSKPGVGTDTQYF.

This clonotype was picked up a small number of times. The rearrangement joins TRBV20-1 to TRBJ2-7; 11 bases align to TRBD2. Germline V lookup: CDR1 DFQATT, CDR2 SNEGSKA (reference sequence). The V segment lost 5 bases and the J segment 2 bases; nucleotides outside the gene matches: 8. The CDR3 loop spans 15 amino acids. The CDR3 DNA follows: TGCAGTGCTCGTTCTAGCGGGGGGACCGCCTACGAGCAGTACTTC. Amino acids: CSARSSGGTAYEQYF.

This clonotype came up many times. The chain uses TRBV15 and TRBJ1-5; D is undetermined. CDR3 length equals 14 residues. V was clipped by 1 base and J by 5 bases, with 9 bases between them. Germline CDR1 LNHNV, CDR2 YYDKDF (reference sequence). The CDR3 DNA reads TGTGCCACCAGCAGAGTGGGGTCCTATCAGCCCCAGCATTTT. This gives the protein CATSRVGSYQPQHF.

The V gene is TRBV4-2, the J gene TRBJ1-1, with TRBD1 matching 7 bases. The junction had 5 bases not matched to a gene; V was cut back by 1 base and J by 6 bases. The CDR3 loop spans 14 amino acids. Germline CDR1 reads LGHNA; CDR2 reads YNFKEQ. CDR3 loop: CASSQAGGSAEAFF. In nucleotides, the CDR3 is TGTGCCAGCAGCCAAGCAGGGGGTTCTGCTGAAGCTTTCTTT.

This clonotype was detected a few times. V gene TRBV4-3 combines with J gene TRBJ1-2; the D is unclear. The CDR3 covers 15 residues. Deletions cut 0 bases from V and 4 bases from J, with 12 bases between. Germline CDR1 is LGHNA and CDR2 is YSLEER. The CDR3: CASSQDRGETYGYTF. Written as DNA, the CDR3 is TGCGCCAGCAGCCAAGATCGGGGAGAGACCTATGGCTACACCTTC.

J is TRBJ1-3 and V is TRBV20-1; D unresolved. CDR3 length: 14 amino acids. V was clipped by 3 bases and J by 0 bases, with 9 bases between them. Germline values: CDR1 DFQATT, CDR2 SNEGSKA (reference sequence). CDR3 DNA sequence: TGCAGTGCTAGGATCCCGACCTCTGGAAACACCATATATTTT. Amino acids: CSARIPTSGNTIYF.

The rearrangement links TRBV20-1 to TRBJ1-1; no firm D call. This CDR3 region has 10 residues. Germline V gene lookup returns CDR1 DFQATT and CDR2 SNEGSKA (reference sequence). Trimming shortened V by 5 bases and J by 8 bases, and 9 bases separated the two germline ends. The CDR3 spells CSALDREAFF. Here the CDR3 DNA reads TGCAGTGCTCTGGATAGGGAAGCTTTCTTT.

The V call is TRBV6-5, the J call TRBJ1-4; 7 bases agree with TRBD1. Unmatched junction bases numbered 5, after V lost 4 bases and J lost 3 bases. The CDR3 has 15 residues. Germline V gene lookup returns CDR1 MNHEY and CDR2 SVGAGI. CDR3 in DNA: TGTGCCAGCAGTTCTGCCGGGACAGCTAATGAAAAACTGTTTTTT. Translation: CASSSAGTANEKLFF.

This clonotype was detected a few times. The rearrangement links TRBV15 to TRBJ2-5; D is unresolved. Trimming took off 4 bases at V and 7 bases at J, with 19 bases between the two ends. This CDR3 is 15 amino acids long. Germline V gene lookup returns CDR1 LNHNV and CDR2 YYDKDF (reference sequence). CDR3 sequence: CATSIVTLNGGTQYF. In DNA, the CDR3 is TGTGCCACCAGCATAGTCACACTGAACGGCGGGACCCAGTACTTC.

This clonotype turned up a few times. J is TRBJ2-6 and V is TRBV5-1; unclear D gene. V lost 0 bases, J lost 4 bases, and 5 bases lay in between. The CDR3 consists of 14 residues. The germline V gene has CDR1 SGHRS and CDR2 YFSETQ. The CDR3 region is CASSLGNGANVLTF. The CDR3 DNA reads as TGCGCCAGCAGCTTGGGGAACGGGGCCAACGTCCTGACTTTC.

The rearrangement links TRBV2 to TRBJ1-2; D remains unclear. This CDR3 is 10 amino acids long. CDR1 and CDR2 (germline): SNHLY, FYNNEI. Trimming stripped 6 bases from V and 9 bases from J, with 8 bases between. The CDR3 here is CASRDVRYTF. DNA for the CDR3: TGTGCCAGCAGGGATGTTCGCTACACCTTC.

V usage is TRBV7-2 and J usage is TRBJ2-1; tentative D call: TRBD2 (5 bases). Germline V gives CDR1 SGHTA, CDR2 FQGNSA. V dropped 2 bases and J dropped 6 bases, with 17 bases sitting between them. The CDR3 consists of 16 residues. CDR3 region: CASSLPNGKSPNEQFF. CDR3 DNA sequence: TGTGCCAGCAGCTTACCGAACGGGAAAAGCCCCAATGAGCAGTTCTTC. Full variable domain (missing parts from reference TRBV7-2 and TRBJ2-1): GAGVSQSPSNKVTEKGKDVELRCDPISGHTALYWYRQSLGQGLEFLIYFQGNSAPDKSGLPSDRFSAERTGGSVSTLTIQRTQQEDSAVYLCASSLPNGKSPNEQFFGPGTRLTVL.

This clonotype was picked up a small number of times. The chain uses TRBV12-3 or TRBV12-4 and TRBJ2-7; perhaps TRBD1 as D (6 bases). The CDR3 extends over 14 amino acids. The V gene lost 6 bases and the J gene lost 2 bases, with 14 bases spanning the gap. The CDR3 DNA sequence: TGTGCCAGCAGCCGCGACAGGAGGCCCTACGAGCAGTACTTC. Encoded protein: CASSRDRRPYEQYF.